These 19 T cell receptor beta chains were all obtained from the same sample, sequenced in a study of blood T cell repertoires in COVID-19 (TCRdb year 2020). Library preparation employed the immunoSEQ multiplex PCR assay. TCRdb took this table from immuneACCESS and kept in-frame rearrangements with V and J called. Such tables lack part of the clones; where checked against another copy, unresolved V genes explain under half of the gap, and the rest is unexplained. Recorded for this sample are 200,000 to 300,000 clones; roughly 89% of them occurred a single time. The ten biggest clones cover 3.5% to 4.5% of the sample. Sequences were obtained from PBMCs or T cells enriched from blood (not recorded which). Every receptor here comes from a woman aged 25 to 45 who had recovered from COVID-19.

The V gene is TRBV6-5, the J gene TRBJ2-1; TRBD2 agrees at 10 bases. V lost 2 bases and J lost 5; bases outside the gene matches: 6. Germline lookup yields CDR1 MNHEY and CDR2 SVGAGI. The CDR3 runs to 16 residues. Written as DNA, the CDR3 is TGTGCCAGCAGTTACGTCCTAGCGGGAGCCGACAATGAGCAGTTCTTC. Encoded protein: CASSYVLAGADNEQFF.

This sequence joins TRBV28 and TRBJ1-2; tentative D call: TRBD1 (5 bases). The CDR3 has 15 residues. Germline CDR1 reads MDHEN; CDR2 reads SYDVKM. V was shortened by 1 base and J by 8 bases, with 17 bases between the two germline ends. Here the CDR3 DNA reads TGTGCCAGCAGTTTATCCCCCGGGGGGGTAGAGGGCTACACCTTC. This encodes CASSLSPGGVEGYTF.

The rearrangement joins TRBV2 to TRBJ1-2; a weak D match, TRBD1 (5 bases). Germline values: CDR1 SNHLY, CDR2 FYNNEI. V was trimmed by 7 bases and J by 8 bases, leaving 23 bases between them. This CDR3 spans 15 amino acids. In DNA, the CDR3 is TGTGCCAGCACCTACATCCCCCAGGGAGGGGAGGGCTACACCTTC. This codes for CASTYIPQGGEGYTF.

The chain has TRBV27 and TRBJ2-7, with 8 bases matching TRBD2. V lost 2 bases, J lost 4 bases, and 16 bases stayed unmatched. The CDR3 totals 18 residues. CDR1 is MNHEY, CDR2 SMNVEV, per germline (reference sequence). The CDR3 DNA reads as TGTGCCAGCAGTTTACAGAGCGGGAGAAGCCTGGCCCTATACGAGCAGTACTTC. Its translation is CASSLQSGRSLALYEQYF.

The chain employs TRBV5-1 and TRBJ1-1; unclear D gene. The germline V gene has CDR1 SGHRS and CDR2 YFSETQ. V was pared by 6 bases and J by 0 bases, with 9 bases between. This CDR3 is built from 13 residues. The CDR3 DNA reads as TGCGCCAGCATTGGACTCCTGAACACTGAAGCTTTCTTT. Its translation is CASIGLLNTEAFF.

This clone occurred a few times. The genes are TRBV12-2 and TRBJ1-1. TRBV12-2 is termed a pseudogene. CDR3 size: 15 residues. The CDR3 sequence: CASRPKRRGRTEAFF. The CDR3 DNA reads as TGTGCAAGTCGCCCCAAAAGACGGGGAAGGACTGAAGCTTTCTTT.

The V gene is TRBV28, the J gene TRBJ2-1; 8 bases line up with TRBD2. V lost 2 bases, J lost 0 bases, and 0 bases stayed unmatched. The CDR3 runs 15 residues. CDR1 is MDHEN, CDR2 SYDVKM, per germline. The chain's CDR3 is CASSLSGSSYNEQFF. DNA of the CDR3: TGTGCCAGCAGTTTAAGCGGGAGCTCCTACAATGAGCAGTTCTTC.

The chain couples TRBV4-2 to TRBJ2-3; 7 positions match TRBD2. The CDR3 loop spans 15 amino acids. Germline assignment: CDR1 LGHNA and CDR2 YNFKEQ. V lost 0 bases and J lost 9; bases outside the gene matches: 9. The CDR3 here is CASSQDLAEATTQYF. CDR3 DNA sequence: TGTGCCAGCAGCCAAGATCTAGCGGAGGCTACAACGCAGTATTTT.

The chain employs TRBV20-1 and TRBJ1-5; 9 bases align to TRBD1. Germline CDR1 DFQATT, CDR2 SNEGSKA (reference sequence). CDR3 length: 15 residues. V was clipped by 3 bases and J by 5 bases; unmatched bases: 8. CDR3 region: CSASSGTGYDQPQHF. CDR3 nucleotide sequence: TGCAGTGCTAGTTCCGGGACAGGGTACGATCAGCCCCAGCATTTT.

The rearrangement joins TRBV4-2 to TRBJ2-1; 7 nucleotides match TRBD2. Germline V gives CDR1 LGHNA, CDR2 YNFKEQ. Unmatched junction bases numbered 3, after V lost 1 base and J lost 6 bases. The CDR3 loop spans 14 amino acids. DNA of the CDR3: TGTGCCAGCAGCCAAGGGGGCGGGGGCAATGAGCAGTTCTTC. The encoded protein is CASSQGGGGNEQFF.

The V gene is TRBV24-1, the J gene TRBJ2-7; TRBD2 aligns across 8 bases. Trimming at V came to 1 base and at J to 2 bases, leaving 12 bases not matched to a gene. The CDR3 loop spans 18 amino acids. CDR1 KGHDR and CDR2 SFDVKD come from the germline V gene. CDR3 coding DNA: TGTGCCACCAGTGATTTAATGTCGGGGGGGACGGTAGCCTACGAGCAGTACTTC. Translated, it gives CATSDLMSGGTVAYEQYF.

This chain uses TRBV4-1 with TRBJ1-3; D might be TRBD1 (6 bases). The CDR3 runs 15 residues. Looked up from germline, CDR1 is MGHRA and CDR2 is YSYEKL. Between the trimmed V and J ends, which lost 0 bases and 2 bases, there was a span of 8 bases. This chain's CDR3 is CASSQDPGAGNTIYF. The CDR3, as DNA: TGCGCCAGCAGCCAAGATCCAGGGGCTGGAAACACCATATATTTT.

This chain joins TRBV24-1 and TRBJ2-3, with 7 bases aligning to TRBD2. The CDR3 totals 15 residues. The V segment lost 5 bases and the J segment 2 bases; nucleotides outside the gene matches: 6. Germline loops: CDR1 KGHDR, CDR2 SFDVKD. The CDR3 bases are TGTGCCACCAGTGTCGCTAGCGGATTCACAGATACGCAGTATTTT. Its translation is CATSVASGFTDTQYF.

The CDR3 is CASYPWGGVSYNEQFF. The CDR3 DNA sequence: TGTGCCAGCTACCCCTGGGGCGGGGTCTCCTACAATGAGCAGTTCTTC. V and J are TRBV28 and TRBJ2-1; D may be TRBD2 (6 bases). This CDR3 is 16 amino acids long. V lost 8 bases and J lost 0, with 17 bases in between. Germline assignment: CDR1 MDHEN and CDR2 SYDVKM. The full variable domain, its missing parts supplied by reference TRBV28 and TRBJ2-1, is DVKVTQSSRYLVKRTGEKVFLECVQDMDHENMFWYRQDPGLGLRLIYFSYDVKMKEKGDIPEGYSVSREKKERFSLILESASTNQTSMYLCASYPWGGVSYNEQFFGPGTRLTVL.

This clone turned up a few times. The V call is TRBV19, the J call TRBJ1-2, with D hard to call. Germline V CDR1 and CDR2: LNHDA, SQIVND (reference sequence). The CDR3 loop spans 14 amino acids. Trimming shortened V by 5 bases and J by 7 bases, and 17 bases separated the two germline ends. The CDR3 DNA is TGTGCCAGTAGTGAAGCAAGGATACTAAGTGGCTACACCTTC. It translates to CASSEARILSGYTF.

In this sample, this clone turned up once. The chain is built from TRBV24-1 and TRBJ2-3, with D possibly TRBD2 on 6 matching bases. Germline V lookup: CDR1 KGHDR, CDR2 SFDVKD. The CDR3 contains 14 residues. V was shortened by 7 bases and J by 8 bases, with 18 bases between the two germline ends. The CDR3: CATSDRDSNPTQYF. DNA for the CDR3: TGTGCCACCAGCGACCGGGACTCAAATCCTACGCAGTATTTT.

As DNA, the CDR3 is TGTGCCAGCAGCTTAAAACTCGGGACAGTGAACACTGAAGCTTTCTTT. It specifies CASSLKLGTVNTEAFF. This sequence joins TRBV7-6 and TRBJ1-1; 7 nucleotides match TRBD1. This CDR3 has 16 amino acids. CDR1 is SGHVS, CDR2 FNYEAQ, per germline. The ends lost 2 bases at V and 0 bases at J; junction bases unmatched: 6.

V and J are TRBV7-3 and TRBJ2-2, with 8 bases identical to TRBD2. V lost 4 bases to trimming and J lost 2 bases; unmatched junction nucleotides: 12. Germline V gene sequence: CDR1 SGHTA, CDR2 FQGTGA. The CDR3 is 18 residues long. In nucleotides, the CDR3 is TGTGCCAGCAGCTCCCCCTCTGGAACTAGCGGCAACACCGGGGAGCTGTTTTTT. It translates to CASSSPSGTSGNTGELFF.

The V call is TRBV30, the J call TRBJ1-2, with D hard to call. The CDR3 covers 13 residues. CDR1 and CDR2 from the germline V gene are GTSNPN and SVGIG (reference sequence). V lost 0 bases and J 5 bases, leaving 10 bases between the germline ends. CDR3 in DNA: TGTGCCTGGAGTGTACTTAGAGGGTATGGCTACACCTTC. Its protein is CAWSVLRGYGYTF.